Described below is a single T cell receptor (beta chain) sequence and its context. V dropped 4 bases and J dropped 3 bases, with 13 bases sitting between them. Germline CDR1 is MNHNY and CDR2 is SVGAGI (reference sequence). This CDR3 is 15 amino acids long. This sample was included in a study of OX40 agonist ivuxolimab in advanced cancers. Clones were sequenced by immunoSEQ multiplex PCR, and TCRdb holds only the in-frame ones, with some missing. The data show over 90,000 clones, roughly nine tenths seen once. The sequence was collected from an adult with an advanced solid tumor such as melanoma, head and neck, liver or kidney cancer. The sample consisted of CD4+ or CD8+ T cells sorted from blood, taken in a trial of the OX40 agonist ivuxolimab. The chain uses TRBV6-6 and TRBJ1-3, with a weak D call TRBD1 (6 bases). CDR3 loop: CASSFPGGLGNTIYF. DNA of the CDR3: TGTGCCAGCAGTTTCCCGGGGGGCCTTGGAAACACCATATATTTT.